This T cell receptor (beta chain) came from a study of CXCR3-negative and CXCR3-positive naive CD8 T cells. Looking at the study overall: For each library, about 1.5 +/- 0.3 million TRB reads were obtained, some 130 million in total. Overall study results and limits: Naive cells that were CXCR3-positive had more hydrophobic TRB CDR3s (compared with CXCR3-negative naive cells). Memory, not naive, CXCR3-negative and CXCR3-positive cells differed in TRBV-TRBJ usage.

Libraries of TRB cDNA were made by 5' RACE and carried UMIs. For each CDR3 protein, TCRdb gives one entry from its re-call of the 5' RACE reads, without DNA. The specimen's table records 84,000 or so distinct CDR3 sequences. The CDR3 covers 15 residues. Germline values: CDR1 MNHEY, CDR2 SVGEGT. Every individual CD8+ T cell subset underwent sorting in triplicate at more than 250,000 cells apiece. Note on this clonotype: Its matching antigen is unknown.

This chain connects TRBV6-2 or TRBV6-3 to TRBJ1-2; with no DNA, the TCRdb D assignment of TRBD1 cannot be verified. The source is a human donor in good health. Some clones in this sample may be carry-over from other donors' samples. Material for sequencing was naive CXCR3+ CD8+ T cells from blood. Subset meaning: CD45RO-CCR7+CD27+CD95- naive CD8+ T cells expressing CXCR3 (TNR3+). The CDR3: CASRTGATGNYGYTF.